One sample yielded the 6 T cell receptor beta chains listed below, sequenced in a study of blood T cells in healthy people across ages. With a J-beta primer mix and a sample-barcoded 5' primer, a second PCR ran roughly 6 to 12 cycles. TCRdb fed the 5' RACE reads into MiXCR, producing one record per CDR3 protein. The top ten clones hold 11% of a sample with around 1.5 million distinct CDR3 sequences, 30% to 35% of them seen once. The sample consisted of blood. Every receptor here comes from a woman in her twenties or thirties in good health.

The genes are TRBV9 and TRBJ2-7; 10 bases fit TRBD1. Trimming took 4 bases from V and 0 from J; bases not matched to a gene: 7. Germline V gene data show CDR1 as SGDLS and CDR2 as YYNGEE. The CDR3 loop spans 16 amino acids. This CDR3 is CASSPRTGGSSYEQYF. CDR3 sequence (DNA): TGTGCCAGCAGCCCCCGGACAGGGGGAAGCTCCTACGAGCAGTACTTC. Full variable domain (missing parts from reference TRBV9 and TRBJ2-7): DSGVTQTPKHLITATGQRVTLRCSPRSGDLSVYWYQQSLDQGLQFLIQYYNGEERAKGNILERFSAQQFPDLHSELNLSSLELGDSALYFCASSPRTGGSSYEQYFGPGTRLTVT.

In its sample, this clonotype was seen once. At one boundary the junction diverges from the germline segment, which might be a read error. This rearrangement joins TRBV5-1 to TRBJ2-5; D gene uncertain. The CDR3 is 12 amino acids. CDR1 is SGHRS, CDR2 YFSETQ, per germline. The CDR3 loop reads CANSLPQETQYF. Here the CDR3 DNA reads TGCGCCAACAGCTTACCCCAAGAGACCCAGTACTTC.

This clonotype was detected only once. The chain is built from TRBV20-1 and TRBJ2-7, with D perhaps TRBD1 (5 bases). This CDR3 contains 14 residues. CDR1 DFQATT and CDR2 SNEGSKA come from the germline V gene (reference sequence). Trimming shortened V by 4 bases and J by 0 bases, and 13 bases separated the two germline ends. This CDR3 reads CSANRPGRSYEQYF. In DNA form, the CDR3 reads TGCAGTGCTAATCGCCCAGGGCGCTCCTACGAGCAGTACTTC.

As to this clonotype: A read error may be the cause here, since a much bigger clone is one base away. The chain recombines TRBV4-2 with TRBJ2-7; D ambiguous. The CDR3 is made up of 14 amino acids. Trimming stripped 0 bases from V and 7 bases from J, with 13 bases between. In germline, CDR1 is LGHNA, CDR2 YNFKEQ. CDR3 sequence: CASSQDAVGWEQYF. The CDR3 DNA is TGTGCCAGCAGCCAAGATGCTGTGGGGTGGGAGCAGTACTTC.

V usage is TRBV7-9 and J usage is TRBJ2-2, with D possibly matching TRBD1 (6 bases). Per the germline V gene, CDR1 is SEHNR and CDR2 is FQNEAQ (reference sequence). The ends were cut back, 0 bases at V and 4 bases at J, with 15 bases in the middle. The CDR3 consists of 17 residues. The CDR3 protein is CASSLAMGHVVTGELFF. DNA for the CDR3: TGTGCCAGCAGCTTAGCCATGGGACACGTTGTCACCGGGGAGCTGTTTTTT.

The chain links TRBV4-1 to TRBJ1-1; 9 positions match TRBD1. The CDR3 sequence is 13 residues long. The germline CDR1 and CDR2 sequences are MGHRA and YSYEKL. J lost 7 bases, V lost 1 base, and 1 base had no gene match. CDR3 bases: TGCGCCAGCAGCCAAGCGGGACAGGGTGAAGCTTTCTTT. It encodes CASSQAGQGEAFF.